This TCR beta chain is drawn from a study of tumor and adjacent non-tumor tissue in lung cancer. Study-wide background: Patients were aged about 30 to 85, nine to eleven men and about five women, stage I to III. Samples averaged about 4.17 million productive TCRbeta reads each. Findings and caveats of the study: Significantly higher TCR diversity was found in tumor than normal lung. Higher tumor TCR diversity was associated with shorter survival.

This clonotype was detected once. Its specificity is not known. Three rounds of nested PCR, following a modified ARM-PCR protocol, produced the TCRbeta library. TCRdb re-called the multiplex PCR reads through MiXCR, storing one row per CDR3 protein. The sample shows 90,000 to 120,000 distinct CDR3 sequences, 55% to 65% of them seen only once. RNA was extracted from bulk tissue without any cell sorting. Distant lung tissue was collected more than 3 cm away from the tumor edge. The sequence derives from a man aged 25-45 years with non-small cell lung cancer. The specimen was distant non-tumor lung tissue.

CDR3 in amino acids: CASSPSENQPQHF. DNA for the CDR3: TGTGCCAGCTCCCCCTCAGAAAATCAGCCCCAGCATTTT. The chain carries TRBV18 and TRBJ1-5; D is unclear. V was clipped by 6 bases and J by 4 bases, with 10 bases between them. This CDR3 has 13 amino acids. Germline CDR1 and CDR2: KGHSH and LQKENI.